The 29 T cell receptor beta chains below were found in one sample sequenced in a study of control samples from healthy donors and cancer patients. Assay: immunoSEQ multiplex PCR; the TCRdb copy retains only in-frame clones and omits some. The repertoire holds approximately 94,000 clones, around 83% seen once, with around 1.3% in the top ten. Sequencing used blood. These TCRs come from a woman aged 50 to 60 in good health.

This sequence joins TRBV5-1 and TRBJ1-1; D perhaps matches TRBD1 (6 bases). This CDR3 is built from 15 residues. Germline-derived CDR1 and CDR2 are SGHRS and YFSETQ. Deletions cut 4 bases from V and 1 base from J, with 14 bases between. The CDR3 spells CASSITGQSNTEAFF. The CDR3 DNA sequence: TGCGCCAGCAGCATAACAGGGCAATCGAACACTGAAGCTTTCTTT.

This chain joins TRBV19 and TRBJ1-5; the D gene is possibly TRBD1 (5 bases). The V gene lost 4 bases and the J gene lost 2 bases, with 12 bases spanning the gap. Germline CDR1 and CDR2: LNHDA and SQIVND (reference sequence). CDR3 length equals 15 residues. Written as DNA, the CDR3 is TGTGCCAGTAGTACCCAGCCGGGGGGCAATCAGCCCCAGCATTTT. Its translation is CASSTQPGGNQPQHF. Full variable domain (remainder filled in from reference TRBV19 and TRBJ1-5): DGGITQSPKYLFRKEGQNVTLSCEQNLNHDAMYWYRQDPGQGLRLIYYSQIVNDFQKGDIAEGYSVSREKKESFPLTVTSAQKNPTAFYLCASSTQPGGNQPQHFGDGTRLSIL.

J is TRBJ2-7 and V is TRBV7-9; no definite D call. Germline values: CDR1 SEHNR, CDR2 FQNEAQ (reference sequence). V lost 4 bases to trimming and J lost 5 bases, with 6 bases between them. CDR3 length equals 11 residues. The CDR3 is CASSSPHEQYF. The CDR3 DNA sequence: TGTGCCAGCAGCTCCCCCCACGAGCAGTACTTC.

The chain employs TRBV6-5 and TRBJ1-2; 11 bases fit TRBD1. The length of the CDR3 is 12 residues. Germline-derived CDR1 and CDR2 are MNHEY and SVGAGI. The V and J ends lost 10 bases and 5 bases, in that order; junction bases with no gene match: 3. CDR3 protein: CATWDRGYGYTF. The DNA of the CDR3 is TGTGCCACCTGGGACAGGGGGTATGGCTACACCTTC.

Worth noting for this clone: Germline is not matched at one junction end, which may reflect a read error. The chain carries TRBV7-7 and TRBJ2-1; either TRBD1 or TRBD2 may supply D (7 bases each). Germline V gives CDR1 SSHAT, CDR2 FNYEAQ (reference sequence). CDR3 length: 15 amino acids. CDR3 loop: CASSLRQGGRNEQFF. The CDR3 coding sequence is TGTGCTAGCAGCCTTCGACAGGGAGGGCGAAATGAGCAGTTCTTC.

The CDR3: CASSVGLAGGNEQFF. CDR3 nucleotide sequence: TGTGCCAGCAGCGTCGGACTAGCGGGAGGGAATGAGCAGTTCTTC. V and J are TRBV7-3 and TRBJ2-1, with 15 bases aligning to TRBD2. The CDR3 has 15 amino acids. V lost 5 bases and J lost 7; bases outside the gene matches: 3. Germline CDR1 and CDR2: SGHTA and FQGTGA.

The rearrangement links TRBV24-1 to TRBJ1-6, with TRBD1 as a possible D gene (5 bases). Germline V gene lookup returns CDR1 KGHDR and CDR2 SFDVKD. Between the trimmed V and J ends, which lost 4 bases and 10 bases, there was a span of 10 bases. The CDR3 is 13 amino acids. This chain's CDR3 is CATSEYQGSPLHF. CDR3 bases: TGTGCCACCAGTGAGTATCAGGGATCACCCCTCCACTTT.

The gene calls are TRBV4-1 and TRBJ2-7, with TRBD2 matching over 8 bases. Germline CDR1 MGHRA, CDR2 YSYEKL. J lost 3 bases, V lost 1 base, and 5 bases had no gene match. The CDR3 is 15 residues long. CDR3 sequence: CASSQGSGRVYEQYF. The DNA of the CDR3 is TGCGCCAGCAGCCAAGGGAGCGGGAGAGTCTACGAGCAGTACTTC.

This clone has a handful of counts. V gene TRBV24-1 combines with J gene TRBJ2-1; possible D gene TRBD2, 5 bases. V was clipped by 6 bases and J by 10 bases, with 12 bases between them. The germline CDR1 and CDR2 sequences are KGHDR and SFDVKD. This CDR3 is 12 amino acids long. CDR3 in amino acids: CATSRGLGEQFF. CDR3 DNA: TGTGCCACCAGTAGAGGGCTAGGGGAGCAGTTCTTC.

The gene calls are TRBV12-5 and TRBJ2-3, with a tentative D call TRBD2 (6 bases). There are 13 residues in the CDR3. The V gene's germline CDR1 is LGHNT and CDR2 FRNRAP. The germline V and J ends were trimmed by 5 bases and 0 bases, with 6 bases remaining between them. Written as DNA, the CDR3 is TGTGCTAGTGGTAGCGGGAGCACAGATACGCAGTATTTT. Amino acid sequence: CASGSGSTDTQYF.

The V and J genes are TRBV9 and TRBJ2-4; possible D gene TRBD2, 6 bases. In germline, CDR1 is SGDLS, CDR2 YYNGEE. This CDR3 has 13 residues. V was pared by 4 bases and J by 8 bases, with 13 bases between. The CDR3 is CASSPRWGDIQYF. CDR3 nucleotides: TGTGCCAGCAGCCCAAGGTGGGGGGACATTCAGTACTTC.

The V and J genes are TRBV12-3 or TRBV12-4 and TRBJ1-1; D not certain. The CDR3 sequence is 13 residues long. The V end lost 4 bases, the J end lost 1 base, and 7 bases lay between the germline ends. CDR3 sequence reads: CASSWASNTEAFF. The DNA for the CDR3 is TGTGCCAGCAGTTGGGCATCGAACACTGAAGCTTTCTTT.

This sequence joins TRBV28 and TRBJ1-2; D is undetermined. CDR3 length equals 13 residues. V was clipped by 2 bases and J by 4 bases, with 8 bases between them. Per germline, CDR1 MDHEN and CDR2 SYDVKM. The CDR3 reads CASSLGRLYGYTF. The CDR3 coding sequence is TGTGCCAGCAGTTTAGGACGTCTCTATGGCTACACCTTC.

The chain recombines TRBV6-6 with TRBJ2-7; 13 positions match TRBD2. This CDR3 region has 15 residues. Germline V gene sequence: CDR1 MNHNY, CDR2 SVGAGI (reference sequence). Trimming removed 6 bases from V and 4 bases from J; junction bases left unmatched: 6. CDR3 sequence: CASRRLAGGTYEQYF. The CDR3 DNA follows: TGTGCCAGCAGGAGACTAGCGGGAGGAACTTACGAGCAGTACTTC.

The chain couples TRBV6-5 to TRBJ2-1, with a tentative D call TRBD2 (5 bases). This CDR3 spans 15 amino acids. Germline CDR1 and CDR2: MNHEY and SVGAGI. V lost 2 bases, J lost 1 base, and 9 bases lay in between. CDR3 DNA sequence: TGTGCCAGCAGTTACCGAGGGCTGTCCTACAATGAGCAGTTCTTC. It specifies CASSYRGLSYNEQFF.

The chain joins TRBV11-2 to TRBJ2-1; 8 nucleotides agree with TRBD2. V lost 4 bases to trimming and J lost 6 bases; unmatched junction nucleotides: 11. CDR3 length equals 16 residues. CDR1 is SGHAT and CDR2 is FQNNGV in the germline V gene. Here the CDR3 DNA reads TGTGCCAGCAGCTCAACTTCGGGACTAGTGGGCAATGAGCAGTTCTTC. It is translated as CASSSTSGLVGNEQFF.

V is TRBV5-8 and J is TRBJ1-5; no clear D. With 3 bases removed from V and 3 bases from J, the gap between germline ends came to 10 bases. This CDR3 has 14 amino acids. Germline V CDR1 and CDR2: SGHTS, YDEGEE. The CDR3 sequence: CASSSTNLNQPQHF. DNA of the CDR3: TGTGCCAGCAGCTCGACTAACCTCAATCAGCCCCAGCATTTT.

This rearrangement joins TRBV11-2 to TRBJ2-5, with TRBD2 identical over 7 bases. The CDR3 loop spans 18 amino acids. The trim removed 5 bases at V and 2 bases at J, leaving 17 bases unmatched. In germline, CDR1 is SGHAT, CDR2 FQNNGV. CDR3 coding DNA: TGTGCCAGCAGCCCGGGAGGAGGGGCTAGCGGTCAACAAGAGACCCAGTACTTC. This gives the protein CASSPGGGASGQQETQYF.

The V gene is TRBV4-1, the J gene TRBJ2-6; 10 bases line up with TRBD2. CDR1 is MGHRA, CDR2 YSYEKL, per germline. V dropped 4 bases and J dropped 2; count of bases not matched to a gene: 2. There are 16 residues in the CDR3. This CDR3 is CASSPGTSAGANVLTF. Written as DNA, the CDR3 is TGCGCCAGCAGCCCTGGGACTAGCGCTGGGGCCAACGTCCTGACTTTC.

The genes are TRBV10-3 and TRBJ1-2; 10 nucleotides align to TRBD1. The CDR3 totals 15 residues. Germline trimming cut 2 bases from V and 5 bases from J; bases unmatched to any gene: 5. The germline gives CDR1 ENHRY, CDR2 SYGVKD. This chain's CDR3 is CAISEPGQGLYGYTF. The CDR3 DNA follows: TGTGCCATCAGTGAGCCGGGACAGGGGTTGTATGGCTACACCTTC.

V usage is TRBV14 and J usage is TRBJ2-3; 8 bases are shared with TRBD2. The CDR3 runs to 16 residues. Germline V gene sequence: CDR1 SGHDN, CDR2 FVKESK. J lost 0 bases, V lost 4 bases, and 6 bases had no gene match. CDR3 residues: CASSRGSGRSTDTQYF. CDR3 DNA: TGTGCCAGCAGCCGCGGGAGCGGGAGAAGCACAGATACGCAGTATTTT.

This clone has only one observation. In nucleotides, the CDR3 is TGCAGTGCTAGAGCCGGCGTCGGGCAGTACTTC. This encodes CSARAGVGQYF. This chain joins TRBV20-1 and TRBJ2-7; the D is unclear. The CDR3 runs to 11 residues. CDR1 DFQATT and CDR2 SNEGSKA come from the germline V gene (reference sequence). Trimming cost V 1 base and J 9 bases, with 10 bases left between them.

This CDR3 reads CASTPPGQGGEQYF. For the CDR3, the DNA is TGTGCCAGCACCCCCCCCGGACAGGGTGGGGAGCAGTACTTC. V usage is TRBV28 and J usage is TRBJ2-7; TRBD1 matches at 8 bases. With V trimmed by 7 bases and J by 7 bases, 12 bases remained unmatched. The CDR3 totals 14 residues. The germline gives CDR1 MDHEN, CDR2 SYDVKM.

In DNA, the CDR3 is TGCGCCAGCAGCTTGGCCGCGGCCCACACCGGGGAGCTGTTTTTT. Its protein product is CASSLAAAHTGELFF. The chain couples TRBV5-1 to TRBJ2-2; the D is unclear. Per the germline V gene, CDR1 is SGHRS and CDR2 is YFSETQ. Trimming cost V 0 bases and J 3 bases, with 9 bases left between them. The CDR3 has 15 amino acids. The full variable domain, completed using reference TRBV5-1 and TRBJ2-2, is KAGVTQTPRYLIKTRGQQVTLSCSPISGHRSVSWYQQTPGQGLQFLFEYFSETQRNKGNFPGRFSGRQFSNSRSEMNVSTLELGDSALYLCASSLAAAHTGELFFGEGSRLTVL.

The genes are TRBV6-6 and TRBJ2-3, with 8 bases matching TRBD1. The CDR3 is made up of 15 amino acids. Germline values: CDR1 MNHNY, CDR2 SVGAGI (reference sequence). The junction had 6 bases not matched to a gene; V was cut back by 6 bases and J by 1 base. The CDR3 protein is CASRRTGFGTDTQYF. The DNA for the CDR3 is TGTGCCAGCAGGCGGACAGGGTTCGGCACAGATACGCAGTATTTT.

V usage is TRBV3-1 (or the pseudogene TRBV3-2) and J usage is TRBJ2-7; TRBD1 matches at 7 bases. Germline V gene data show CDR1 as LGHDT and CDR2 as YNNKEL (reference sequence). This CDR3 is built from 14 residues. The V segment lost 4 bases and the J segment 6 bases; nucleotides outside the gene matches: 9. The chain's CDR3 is CASSRIDREGEQYF. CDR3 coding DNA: TGTGCCAGCAGCCGAATCGACAGGGAAGGCGAGCAGTACTTC.

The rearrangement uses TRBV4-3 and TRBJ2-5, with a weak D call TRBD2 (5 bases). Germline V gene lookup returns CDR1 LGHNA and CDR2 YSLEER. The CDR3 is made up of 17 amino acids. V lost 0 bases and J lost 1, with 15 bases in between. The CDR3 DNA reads TGCGCCAGCAGCCAAGAACTTCGGGGAGTTACCCAAGAGACCCAGTACTTC. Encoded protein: CASSQELRGVTQETQYF.

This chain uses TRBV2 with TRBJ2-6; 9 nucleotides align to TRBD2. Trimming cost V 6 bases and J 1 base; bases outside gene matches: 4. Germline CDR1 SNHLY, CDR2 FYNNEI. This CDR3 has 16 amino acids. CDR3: CASSASGVSGANVLTF. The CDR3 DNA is TGTGCCAGCAGCGCTAGCGGGGTATCTGGGGCCAACGTCCTGACTTTC.

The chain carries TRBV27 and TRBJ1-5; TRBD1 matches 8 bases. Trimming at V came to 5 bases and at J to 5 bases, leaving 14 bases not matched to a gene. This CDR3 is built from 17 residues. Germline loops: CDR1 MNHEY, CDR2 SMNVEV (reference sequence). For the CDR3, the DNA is TGTGCCAGCAGTCCCTTGCGTGGACAGGGCATAGATCAGCCCCAGCATTTT. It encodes CASSPLRGQGIDQPQHF.